This TCR beta chain was sequenced in a study of blood T cell repertoires in COVID-19. Background on the study: Some COVID-19 samples were acute and others convalescent; all came from the United States, Italy and Spain. PBMCs, B-cell-depleted T cells, or T cells were the source of the cDNA or gDNA that made up the material.

This clone has more than one count but fewer than ten. The length of the CDR3 is 14 residues. Germline values: CDR1 SGHRS, CDR2 YFSETQ. Germline trimming cut 1 base from V and 7 bases from J; bases unmatched to any gene: 3. Per the original methods: Nucleated cell counts were estimated from reference gene primer amplification. The table came from immunoSEQ multiplex PCR; TCRdb's copy has only in-frame clones and leaves some out. The V and J calls and clone size were taken over from that table, and D and trimming were inferred from the DNA. The sample lists under 250,000 clones; 80% to 85% were seen once.

This rearrangement joins TRBV5-1 to TRBJ2-5; the match to TRBD1 covers 11 bases. The sequenced sample was peripheral blood. The sequence derives from a woman younger than 45 who had recovered from COVID-19. The DNA of the CDR3 is TGCGCCAGCAGCTTGTGGGGACAGGGGGGGACCCAGTACTTC. It encodes CASSLWGQGGTQYF.